The rows below give T cell receptor beta chains drawn from one sample of a study of blood T cell repertoires in COVID-19. Assay used: immunoSEQ multiplex PCR; TCRdb lists only in-frame clones, some missing. This table holds about 240,000 clones, 75% to 90% found once. Input material: PBMCs or T cells enriched from blood (not recorded which). All receptors derive from a middle-aged woman with acute COVID-19. CDR3s include the opening cysteine and the closing phenylalanine or tryptophan. D genes are given only for firm matches. Not all rows give a size; the values are once, few, many and, for expanded clones, a class.

j_gene	d_gene	abundance	v_gene	CDR3nt	CDR3aa
TRBJ1-2	.	.	TRBV7-9	TGTGCCAGCAGCTTAGCTCCAGTAACATCGAACTATGGCTACACCTTC	CASSLAPVTSNYGYTF
TRBJ2-7	TRBD1	.	TRBV25-1	TGTGCCAGCAGTGAACCCGGACAGGCAAGCTACGAGCAGTACTTC	CASSEPGQASYEQYF
TRBJ2-7	.	.	TRBV21-1	TGTGCCAGCACCCCCCCAACAGGGGCCCTGCAGTACTTC	CASTPPTGALQYF
TRBJ2-1	TRBD2	.	TRBV7-2	TGTGCCAGCAGCTACTTTCCCCCCGGGGGGGGGAGAAACGATGAGCAGTTCTTC	CASSYFPPGGGRNDEQFF
TRBJ1-1	TRBD1	.	TRBV24-1	TGTGCCACCAGAGGACAGGGTTTGGCTGAAGCTTTCTTT	CATRGQGLAEAFF
TRBJ1-3	.	.	TRBV28	TGTGCCAGCAGTTTACTCACACCCTCTGGAAACACCATATATTTT	CASSLLTPSGNTIYF
TRBJ2-1	TRBD2	.	TRBV5-1	TGCGCCAGCAGTCAGACTAGCGGGGATGAGCAGTTCTTC	CASSQTSGDEQFF
TRBJ2-7	TRBD2	.	TRBV18	TGTGCCAGCTCACAACCGGGACTAGCGCTGGAGCAGTACTTC	CASSQPGLALEQYF
TRBJ2-2	.	.	TRBV1	TGCACCAGCAGCCAGACACTAGCGGGAGGGCCGTTTGGCGGGGAGCTGTTTTTT	CTSSQTLAGGPFGGELFF
TRBJ1-1	.	.	TRBV29-1	TGCAGCGTTGAGGGGGGAGTGAACACTGAAGCTTTCTTT	CSVEGGVNTEAFF
TRBJ2-2	.	.	TRBV7-3	TGTGCCAGCAGCGCCACGGACAGCCGGAGGACCGGGGAGCTGTTTTTT	CASSATDSRRTGELFF
TRBJ2-1	TRBD2	.	TRBV5-4	TGTGCCAGCAGGCTAGCGGGAGCCTACAATGAGCAGTTCTTC	CASRLAGAYNEQFF
TRBJ2-1	TRBD2	.	TRBV5-4	TGTGCCAGCAGCTTGGATAGCGGGAGGGCCAGTAATGAGCAGTTCTTC	CASSLDSGRASNEQFF
TRBJ1-4	TRBD1	.	TRBV2	TGTGCCAGCGAACCCGGGACAGGAGGTGAAAAACTGTTTTTT	CASEPGTGGEKLFF
TRBJ2-7	TRBD2	.	TRBV5-1	TGCGCCAGCAACGGGACTAGCGGGATCTACGAGCAGTACTTC	CASNGTSGIYEQYF
TRBJ2-5	.	once	TRBV11-2	TGTGCCAGCAGCTTAGGCGGCCTGTGGGAGACCCAGTACTTC	CASSLGGLWETQYF
TRBJ2-1	TRBD2	.	TRBV9	TGTGCCAGCAGCGTCCCCGGGACTAGCGGAGACAATGAGCAGTTCTTC	CASSVPGTSGDNEQFF
TRBJ2-1	TRBD1	.	TRBV7-9	TGTGCCAGCAGCCCCCGGGACAGGATCAATGAGCAGTTCTTC	CASSPRDRINEQFF
TRBJ2-3	TRBD2	.	TRBV7-9	TGTGCCAGCAGCGCGACGACTAGCGGGAGCACAGATACGCAGTATTTT	CASSATTSGSTDTQYF
TRBJ2-7	TRBD2	.	TRBV6-5	TGTGCCAGCAGTTTTCGACTAGCGGGACTCTACGAGCAGTACTTC	CASSFRLAGLYEQYF
TRBJ2-7	TRBD2	.	TRBV27	TGTGCCAGCAGTTCGTCTAGCGGGAGTTTTAACTACGAGCAGTACTTC	CASSSSSGSFNYEQYF
TRBJ1-6	.	.	TRBV2	TGTGCCAGCAGTGCTAAGGGGGAGTCACCCCTCCACTTT	CASSAKGESPLHF
TRBJ1-3	.	.	TRBV5-1	TGCGCCAGCAGCTTGGGCCAGGAGGGTGCGGACACCATATATTTT	CASSLGQEGADTIYF
TRBJ1-4	TRBD1	.	TRBV6-5	TGTGCCAGCAGAGTCAGACAGGGGGAAAATGAAAAACTGTTTTTT	CASRVRQGENEKLFF
TRBJ1-5	.	.	TRBV7-2	TGTGCCAGCAGCTCGGGGACACGCAATCAGCCCCAGCATTTT	CASSSGTRNQPQHF
TRBJ2-7	.	.	TRBV5-5	TGTGCCAGCAGCTTGTTCGGGGGGCCGGGTTACGAGCAGTACTTC	CASSLFGGPGYEQYF